This TCR beta chain was sequenced during a study of T-cell reconstitution after alpha-beta-depleted transplantation in children. Preparing the TCRbeta library involved the use of unique molecular identifiers. TCRdb ran MiXCR on the PCR reads and lists one entry per CDR3 protein. The sample has approximately 420,000 distinct CDR3 sequences, under 13% seen once; the top ten hold approximately 5%. Germline CDR1 and CDR2: LNHNV and YYDKDF (reference sequence). V lost 0 bases and J lost 7, with 16 bases in between. This CDR3 has 15 residues. This TCR was recovered from a human donor who donated a stem cell graft to a child with acute myeloid leukemia. Specimen: PBMCs from the stem cell graft donor, collected from the stem cell graft. V is TRBV15 and J is TRBJ2-7; D possibly corresponds to TRBD2 (5 bases). The CDR3 spells CATSRDGGYTVEQYF. The CDR3 nucleotides read TGTGCCACCAGCAGAGATGGCGGGTACACCGTAGAGCAGTACTTC.